This TCR beta chain came from a study of T cell repertoires in cytomegalovirus infection. Study summary: HLA-B-restricted CMV epitopes that are well studied, plus recently identified HLA-C-restricted ones, were used by the study. Study results and limitations: What dominated the ex vivo response were HLA-C-restricted CMV-specific TCR beta clonotypes. Pooled public TCR beta family frequency picked out CMV carriers with the relevant HLA.

A note on this clonotype: Its antigen is not known.

One entry per CDR3 protein results from TCRdb running MiXCR on the reads. The data hold about a million distinct CDR3 sequences, with roughly a third observed a single time. The TCR was taken from a human donor in good health (CMV status not recorded). Some clones in this sample may be carry-over from other donors' samples. The sample was cultured CD8+ T cells from PBMCs, taken from culture after CMV antigen stimulation.

CDR3 nucleotide sequence: TGTGCCAGTATTCATTGGACAGGGTTGAACACTGAAGCTTTCTTT. This codes for CASIHWTGLNTEAFF. The genes are TRBV19 and TRBJ1-1; 8 nucleotides match TRBD1. V gave up 7 bases and J gave up 0 bases; unmatched junction bases: 7. This CDR3 has 15 amino acids. Germline values: CDR1 LNHDA, CDR2 SQIVND (reference sequence).